This T cell receptor beta chain originates from a study of blood T cell repertoires in COVID-19. Study information: T cells, B-cell-depleted T cells, or PBMCs supplied cDNA or gDNA.

Germline assignment: CDR1 MNHNY and CDR2 SVGAGI (reference sequence). Losses at the gene ends were 5 bases for V and 6 bases for J; bases not matched to a gene: 12. The CDR3 sequence is 16 residues long. Methods used by the authors: Estimation of nucleated cell counts relied on the amplification of reference gene primers. Assay used: immunoSEQ multiplex PCR; TCRdb lists only in-frame clones, some missing. V, J and clone size are those of that table, while D and trimming were read from the DNA. The sample contains about 84,000 clones, about 83% of which appear only once. This sequence was found in a man older than 75 with active or convalescent COVID-19. The gene calls are TRBV6-6 and TRBJ1-5, with 8 nucleotides matching TRBD1. The sample consisted of peripheral blood. In nucleotides, the CDR3 is TGTGCCAGCAGTAAACACGGGACAGGAGAGAGTCAGCCCCAGCATTTT. Amino acid sequence: CASSKHGTGESQPQHF.